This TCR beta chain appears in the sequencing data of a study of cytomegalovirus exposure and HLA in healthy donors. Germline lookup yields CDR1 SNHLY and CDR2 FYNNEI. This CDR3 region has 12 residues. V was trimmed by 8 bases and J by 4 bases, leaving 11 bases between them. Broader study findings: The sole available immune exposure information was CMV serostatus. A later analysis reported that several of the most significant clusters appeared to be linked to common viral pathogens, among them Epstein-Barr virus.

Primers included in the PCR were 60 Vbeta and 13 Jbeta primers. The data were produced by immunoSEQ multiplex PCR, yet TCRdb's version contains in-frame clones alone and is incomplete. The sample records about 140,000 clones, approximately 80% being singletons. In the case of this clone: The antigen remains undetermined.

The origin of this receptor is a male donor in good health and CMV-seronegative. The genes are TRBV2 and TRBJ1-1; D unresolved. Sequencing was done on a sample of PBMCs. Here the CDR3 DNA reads TGTGCCAGCCGAATAGTTCCCACTGAAGCTTTCTTT. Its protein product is CASRIVPTEAFF.